This T cell receptor beta chain emerged from a study of identical twins. MiXCR, applied by TCRdb to the 5' RACE reads, yields one record per CDR3 protein. The sample holds 450,000 or so distinct CDR3 sequences; about 24% are singletons and the top ten take around 3%. Trimming removed 3 bases at V and 2 bases at J, with 7 bases between. CDR3 length: 14 residues. Germline V lookup: CDR1 SEHNR, CDR2 FQNEAQ (reference sequence). The table lists this clonotype with a few counts. These data also formed part of another study, on T cells expressing NK-cell markers. That study adds: CD8+ T cells in roughly six donors included dominant NKG2C+ clonotypes at about 1.0-7.5%. Several donors likewise had their CD3+CD56-NKG2C+ fraction led by these clonotypes.

Sequencing was carried out using CD4+ T cells sorted from blood. The source of this sequence is a woman younger than 35 in good health. This sequence joins TRBV7-9 and TRBJ2-2; a weak D match, TRBD1 (5 bases). The CDR3 coding sequence is TGTGCCAGCAGCTTTGACAGTAACACCGGGGAGCTGTTTTTT. Residues: CASSFDSNTGELFF.